This T cell receptor (beta chain) comes out of a study of blood T cell repertoires in COVID-19. Study-level information: Researchers got acute and convalescent COVID-19 samples from the United States, Italy and Spain. The cDNA or gDNA used as material had been derived from T cells, B-cell-depleted T cells, or PBMCs.

Per the original data handling: Amplification from reference gene primers served as the basis for estimated nucleated cell counts. Profiling relied on immunoSEQ multiplex PCR, and the TCRdb table lists in-frame clones only, not all of them. D and trimming were read from the DNA, whereas the V and J calls and clone size are those reported in that table. The repertoire includes some 190,000 clones, 75% to 90% of them detected once, and approximately 11% sits in the top ten. The CDR3 runs 15 residues. The V end was cut by 0 bases, the J end by 2 bases, with 9 bases between. Germline V CDR1 and CDR2: LGHNT, FRNRAP.

The specimen sequenced was peripheral blood. The V call is TRBV12-5, the J call TRBJ2-3; TRBD1 might be the D (6 bases). This clonotype originated in a human donor with active or convalescent COVID-19. The donor label of this sample is uncertain. This chain's CDR3 is CASGLVGGNTDTQYF. The CDR3 bases are TGTGCTAGTGGTTTGGTAGGGGGTAACACAGATACGCAGTATTTT. The full variable domain, with the rest looked up from reference TRBV12-5 and TRBJ2-3, is DARVTQTPRHKVTEMGQEVTMRCQPILGHNTVFWYRQTMMQGLELLAYFRNRAPLDDSGMPKDRFSAEMPDATLATLKIQPSEPRDSAVYFCASGLVGGNTDTQYFGPGTRLTVL.